This entry lists 5 T cell receptor beta chains sequenced from one sample in a study of CD8 T cells in ankylosing spondylitis. Whole-study results and caveats: Ankylosing spondylitis blood seemed to carry a telltale TCR beta motif made of eight highly homologous variants.

One entry per CDR3 protein, called by TCRdb with MiXCR from the 5' RACE reads. Among around 220,000 distinct CDR3 sequences listed, around 20% were seen once. These receptors' antigens are unknown. Input material: blood, either unsorted or a sorted T cell fraction (not recorded which). The receptors here all came from a male donor with ankylosing spondylitis.

A few counts support this clonotype. The V and J genes are TRBV13 and TRBJ2-1; D not certain. V lost 5 bases and J 0 bases, leaving 11 bases between the germline ends. CDR1 PRHDT and CDR2 FYEKMQ come from the germline V gene (reference sequence). This CDR3 comprises 15 residues. The CDR3 reads CASSLVVSSYNEQFF. CDR3 DNA sequence: TGTGCCAGCAGCCTGGTGGTGAGCTCCTACAATGAGCAGTTCTTC.

This clonotype was detected a few times. The rearrangement links TRBV2 to TRBJ2-7; 7 nucleotides line up with TRBD1. Looked up from germline, CDR1 is SNHLY and CDR2 is FYNNEI. V gave up 8 bases and J gave up 5 bases; unmatched junction bases: 15. The CDR3 runs 15 residues. In DNA form, the CDR3 reads TGTGCCAGCCTTGAAACTCCCGGGACAGCGAACGAGCAGTACTTC. Encoded protein: CASLETPGTANEQYF.

The table lists this clonotype with a few counts. This chain uses TRBV5-1 with TRBJ2-7; D perhaps matches TRBD1 (5 bases). V was clipped by 3 bases and J by 6 bases, with 10 bases between them. This CDR3 spans 12 amino acids. CDR1 and CDR2 (germline): SGHRS, YFSETQ. CDR3 residues: CASSSDMPEQYF. In DNA, the CDR3 is TGCGCCAGCAGCTCGGACATGCCCGAGCAGTACTTC.

Only a few counts were recorded for this clonotype. This chain uses TRBV29-1 with TRBJ1-2; tentatively, D is TRBD1 (6 bases). From germline, CDR1 is SQVTM and CDR2 ANQGSEA. This CDR3 comprises 12 residues. The V gene lost 3 bases and the J gene lost 6 bases, with 11 bases spanning the gap. CDR3 amino acids: CSVDRGGDGYTF. DNA of the CDR3: TGCAGCGTTGACAGGGGCGGCGATGGCTACACCTTC. The full variable domain, with the rest looked up from reference TRBV29-1 and TRBJ1-2, is SAVISQKPSRDICQRGTSLTIQCQVDSQVTMMFWYRQQPGQSLTLIATANQGSEATYESGFVIDKFPISRPNLTFSTLTVSNMSPEDSSIYLCSVDRGGDGYTFGSGTRLTVV.

This clonotype was counted ten times or more. The chain has TRBV12-3 or TRBV12-4 and TRBJ2-1; D might be TRBD2 (5 bases). The V and J ends lost 6 bases and 5 bases respectively, with 14 bases between them. The CDR3 sequence is 14 residues long. CDR3 nucleotides: TGTGCCAGCAGCCCAAGGGAGCGGAACAATGAGCAGTTCTTC. Translation: CASSPRERNNEQFF.